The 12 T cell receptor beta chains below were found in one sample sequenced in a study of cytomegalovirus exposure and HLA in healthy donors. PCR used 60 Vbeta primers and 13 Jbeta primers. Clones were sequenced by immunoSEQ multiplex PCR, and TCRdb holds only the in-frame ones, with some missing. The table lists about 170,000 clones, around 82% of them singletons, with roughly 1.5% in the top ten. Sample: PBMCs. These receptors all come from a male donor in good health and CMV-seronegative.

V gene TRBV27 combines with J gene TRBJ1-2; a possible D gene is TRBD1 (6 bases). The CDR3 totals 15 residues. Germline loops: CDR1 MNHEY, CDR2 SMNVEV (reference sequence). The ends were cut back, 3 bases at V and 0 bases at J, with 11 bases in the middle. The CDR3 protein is CASSFTGPSNYGYTF. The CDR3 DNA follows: TGTGCCAGCAGTTTCACAGGGCCCTCTAACTATGGCTACACCTTC.

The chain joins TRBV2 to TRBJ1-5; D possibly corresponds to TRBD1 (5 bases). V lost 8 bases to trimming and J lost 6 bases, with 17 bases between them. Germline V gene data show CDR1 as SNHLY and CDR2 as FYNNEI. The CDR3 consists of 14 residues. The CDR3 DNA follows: TGTGCCAGCCGGGGGAACACCGGAGGTCAGCCCCAGCATTTT. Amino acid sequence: CASRGNTGGQPQHF.

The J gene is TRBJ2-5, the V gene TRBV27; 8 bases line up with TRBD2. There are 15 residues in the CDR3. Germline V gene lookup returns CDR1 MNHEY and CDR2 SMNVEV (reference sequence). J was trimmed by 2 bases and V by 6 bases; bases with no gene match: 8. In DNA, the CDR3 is TGTGCCAGCAGCCCTTTGGCGGGAGGACAAGAGACCCAGTACTTC. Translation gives CASSPLAGGQETQYF.

Written as DNA, the CDR3 is TGTGCCAGCAGTTTACAACAGGGGGGGGTCACTGAAGCTTTCTTT. Translating it yields CASSLQQGGVTEAFF. This rearrangement joins TRBV28 to TRBJ1-1, with TRBD1 matching 8 bases. This CDR3 contains 15 residues. Trimming cost V 2 bases and J 4 bases; bases outside gene matches: 6. Germline assignment: CDR1 MDHEN and CDR2 SYDVKM.

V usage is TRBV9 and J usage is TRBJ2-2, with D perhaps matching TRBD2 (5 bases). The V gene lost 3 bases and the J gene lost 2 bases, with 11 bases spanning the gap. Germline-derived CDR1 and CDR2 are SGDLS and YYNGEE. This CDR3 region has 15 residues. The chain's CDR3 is CASSADGKNTGELFF. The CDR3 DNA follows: TGTGCCAGCAGCGCGGACGGGAAAAACACCGGGGAGCTGTTTTTT.

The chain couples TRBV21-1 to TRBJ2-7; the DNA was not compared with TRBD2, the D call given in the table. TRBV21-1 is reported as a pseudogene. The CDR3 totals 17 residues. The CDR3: CASIQQVSGRPHYEQYF. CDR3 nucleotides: TGTGCCAGCATACAACAAGTGAGCGGGAGGCCCCACTACGAGCAGTACTTC.

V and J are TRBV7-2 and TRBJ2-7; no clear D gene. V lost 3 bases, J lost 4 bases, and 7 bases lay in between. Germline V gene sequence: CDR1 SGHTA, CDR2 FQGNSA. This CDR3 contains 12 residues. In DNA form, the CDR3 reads TGTGCCAGCAGCTTCGTCTTTTACGAGCAGTACTTC. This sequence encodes CASSFVFYEQYF.

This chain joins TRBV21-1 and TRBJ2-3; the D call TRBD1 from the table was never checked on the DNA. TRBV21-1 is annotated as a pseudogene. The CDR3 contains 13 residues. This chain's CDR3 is CASSKTGADTQYF. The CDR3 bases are TGTGCCAGCAGCAAGACAGGGGCAGATACGCAGTATTTT.

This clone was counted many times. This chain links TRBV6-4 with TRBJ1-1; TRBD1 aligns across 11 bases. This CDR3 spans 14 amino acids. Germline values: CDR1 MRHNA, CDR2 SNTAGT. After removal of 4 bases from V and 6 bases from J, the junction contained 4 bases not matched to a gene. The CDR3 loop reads CASSAGTGGSEAFF. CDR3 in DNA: TGTGCCAGCAGTGCCGGGACAGGGGGGTCTGAAGCTTTCTTT.

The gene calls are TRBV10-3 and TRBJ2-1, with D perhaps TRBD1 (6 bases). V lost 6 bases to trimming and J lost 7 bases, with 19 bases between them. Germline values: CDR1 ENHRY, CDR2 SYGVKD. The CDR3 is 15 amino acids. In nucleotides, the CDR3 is TGTGCCATCAGCAGAACAGGGTTAGGACCTAATGAGCAGTTCTTC. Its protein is CAISRTGLGPNEQFF.

CDR3 coding DNA: TGTGCCAGCAGTTTGGTGGGCTCTTTTAACATTCAGTACTTC. Its translation is CASSLVGSFNIQYF. The chain combines TRBV28 with TRBJ2-4; D unclear. Trimming took 3 bases from V and 7 from J, leaving 13 bases between them. CDR1 and CDR2 (germline): MDHEN, SYDVKM. This CDR3 region has 14 residues. Full variable domain (remainder filled in from reference TRBV28 and TRBJ2-4): DVKVTQSSRYLVKRTGEKVFLECVQDMDHENMFWYRQDPGLGLRLIYFSYDVKMKEKGDIPEGYSVSREKKERFSLILESASTNQTSMYLCASSLVGSFNIQYFGAGTRLSVL.

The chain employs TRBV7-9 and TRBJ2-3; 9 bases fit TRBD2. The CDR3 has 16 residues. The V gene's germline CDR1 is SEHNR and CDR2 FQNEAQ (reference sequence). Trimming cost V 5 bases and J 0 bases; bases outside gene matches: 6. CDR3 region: CASSPRLADSTDTQYF. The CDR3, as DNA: TGTGCCAGCAGCCCCCGACTAGCGGATAGCACAGATACGCAGTATTTT.